Described below is a single TCR beta chain sequence and its context. Its antigen is unidentified. This sample was included in a study of shared clonotypes between healthy human individuals. Study-wide results and limits: A generally larger estimated richness was seen in naive subsets than in memory subsets.

A CD45RA+ naive subset and a CD45RA-negative memory subset were split from CD4+ cells. Trimming took off 3 bases at V and 0 bases at J, with 12 bases between the two ends. Looked up from germline, CDR1 is SGHAT and CDR2 is FQDESV (reference sequence). This CDR3 comprises 16 residues. For sorted subsets, 150 to 200 ng DNA per replicate equaled approximately 32,000 T cell genomes. In the authors' workflow: Junction-only sequences without quality scores were provided by ImmunoSEQ, so filtering was different. Clones were sequenced by immunoSEQ multiplex PCR, and TCRdb holds only the in-frame ones, with some missing. The V and J calls and clone size were taken over from that table, and D and trimming were inferred from the DNA. The sample has a few million clones, around 92% seen once.

The sample consisted of naive CD4+ T cells from PBMCs. The subset here: CD45RA+ positively selected. The receptor's source is a man aged 18-30 years in good health. Some clones in this sample may be carry-over from other donors' samples. V usage is TRBV11-1 and J usage is TRBJ2-1; unclear D gene. CDR3 loop: CASSFQPEFSYNEQFF. The CDR3 nucleotides read TGTGCCAGCAGCTTTCAGCCGGAGTTCTCCTACAATGAGCAGTTCTTC.